Presented here are 27 T cell receptor beta chains from one specimen sequenced in a study of T cell responses to AZD1222 COVID-19 vaccine. The assay was immunoSEQ multiplex PCR, and TCRdb's table has in-frame clones only and misses some. The sample holds 190,000 or so clones, 90% to 95% seen once. The sample was peripheral blood, taken 28 days after the second AZD1222 dose. All receptors derive from an adult who received the AZD1222 COVID-19 vaccine.

V and J are TRBV7-3 and TRBJ2-7; 14 bases agree with TRBD2. Germline assignment: CDR1 SGHTA and CDR2 FQGTGA. There are 17 residues in the CDR3. V shed 5 bases and J 4 bases; nucleotides not matched to a gene: 10. The CDR3 loop is CASSLGTSGSKGYEQYF. The CDR3 region has the DNA TGTGCCAGCAGCCTGGGGACTAGCGGGAGTAAGGGTTACGAGCAGTACTTC.

This chain connects TRBV28 to TRBJ1-2; the D gene is possibly TRBD1 (5 bases). This CDR3 spans 16 amino acids. V dropped 3 bases and J dropped 0 bases, with 14 bases sitting between them. Germline values: CDR1 MDHEN, CDR2 SYDVKM. CDR3 coding DNA: TGTGCCAGCAGTTTGGGGGGAACAGGAACTAACTATGGCTACACCTTC. This gives the protein CASSLGGTGTNYGYTF.

The chain uses TRBV10-3 and TRBJ1-4, with D unclear. From germline, CDR1 is ENHRY and CDR2 SYGVKD. Trimming shortened V by 8 bases and J by 0 bases, and 7 bases separated the two germline ends. The CDR3 spans 13 residues. The CDR3 loop reads CAIQDATNEKLFF. The CDR3 region has the DNA TGTGCCATCCAAGATGCAACTAATGAAAAACTGTTTTTT.

The chain carries TRBV10-3 and TRBJ2-2; 8 bases are shared with TRBD1. Per the germline V gene, CDR1 is ENHRY and CDR2 is SYGVKD. The CDR3 sequence is 16 residues long. The V segment lost 2 bases and the J segment 2 bases; nucleotides outside the gene matches: 4. CDR3 sequence reads: CAISELGQGNTGELFF. CDR3 bases: TGTGCCATCAGTGAGCTAGGACAGGGAAACACCGGGGAGCTGTTTTTT.

The gene calls are TRBV28 and TRBJ1-6, with 10 bases fitting TRBD1. J gave up 9 bases and V 4 bases, and 3 bases lay outside the gene matches. CDR1 is MDHEN, CDR2 SYDVKM, per germline. This CDR3 has 14 amino acids. This CDR3 reads CASSSGQGLSPLHF. The CDR3 DNA reads TGTGCCAGCAGTTCGGGACAGGGGCTTTCACCCCTCCACTTT.

The CDR3 coding sequence is TGCGCCAGCAGTCAACGGGACAGGGGAACCTACGAGCAGTACTTC. Its translation: CASSQRDRGTYEQYF. The chain couples TRBV23-1 to TRBJ2-7; 10 bases match TRBD1. TRBV23-1 is sorted into the ORF group, with uncertain function. This CDR3 contains 15 residues. V shed 2 bases and J 2 bases; nucleotides not matched to a gene: 3.

The gene calls are TRBV15 and TRBJ2-1; D is possibly TRBD1 or TRBD2 (6 bases each). The V end was cut by 3 bases, the J end by 7 bases, with 16 bases between. The germline V gene has CDR1 LNHNV and CDR2 YYDKDF (reference sequence). This CDR3 is built from 15 residues. The CDR3 sequence is CATSRGAGRENEQFF. CDR3 sequence (DNA): TGTGCCACCAGCAGGGGGGCCGGGAGAGAAAATGAGCAGTTCTTC.

The rearrangement uses TRBV4-1 and TRBJ2-2; D is ambiguous. V lost 1 base, J lost 7 bases, and 16 bases lay in between. Germline V gene lookup returns CDR1 MGHRA and CDR2 YSYEKL. The CDR3 loop spans 16 amino acids. The CDR3 region is CASSQGADLGIGELFF. DNA for the CDR3: TGCGCCAGCAGCCAAGGGGCAGATCTTGGGATCGGGGAGCTGTTTTTT.

The chain links TRBV5-4 to TRBJ1-3; 11 positions agree with TRBD1. The CDR3 has 15 amino acids. CDR1 is SGHNT and CDR2 is YYREEE in the germline V gene (reference sequence). V shed 3 bases, J shed 4 bases, and the junction held 3 bases outside the gene matches. The CDR3: CASSSDRGRGNTIYF. CDR3 bases: TGTGCCAGCAGCTCGGACAGGGGGCGGGGAAACACCATATATTTT.

This chain links TRBV7-9 with TRBJ1-3; 7 nucleotides align to TRBD1. Germline CDR1 is SEHNR and CDR2 is FQNEAQ (reference sequence). V gave up 6 bases and J gave up 0 bases; unmatched junction bases: 8. CDR3 length: 16 residues. CDR3 protein: CASRLVDRNSGNTIYF. The CDR3 region has the DNA TGTGCCAGCAGACTAGTGGACAGGAACTCTGGAAACACCATATATTTT.

This chain's CDR3 is CASSERTSGSYEQYF. The CDR3 region has the DNA TGCGCCAGCAGTGAGCGGACTAGCGGGTCCTACGAGCAGTACTTC. The genes are TRBV10-2 and TRBJ2-7, with 11 bases aligning to TRBD2. Germline V gene sequence: CDR1 WSHSY, CDR2 SAAADI. The CDR3 sequence is 15 residues long. V gave up 2 bases and J gave up 1 base; unmatched junction bases: 1.

The chain links TRBV5-1 to TRBJ2-1; D gene ambiguous. CDR3 length: 16 residues. The germline V gene has CDR1 SGHRS and CDR2 YFSETQ. Trimming cost V 3 bases and J 1 base, with 14 bases left between them. CDR3 DNA sequence: TGCGCCAGCAGCTCCCTTGAGGCGATATCCTACAATGAGCAGTTCTTC. This translates into CASSSLEAISYNEQFF.

The chain carries TRBV28 and TRBJ1-5; D might be TRBD1 (6 bases). CDR1 and CDR2 (germline): MDHEN, SYDVKM. With 7 bases removed from V and 7 bases from J, the gap between germline ends came to 20 bases. The length of the CDR3 is 15 residues. The CDR3 is CASTLLGGSRQPQHF. The CDR3, as DNA: TGTGCCAGCACCTTACTAGGGGGGTCACGGCAGCCCCAGCATTTT. The full variable domain, completed using reference TRBV28 and TRBJ1-5, is DVKVTQSSRYLVKRTGEKVFLECVQDMDHENMFWYRQDPGLGLRLIYFSYDVKMKEKGDIPEGYSVSREKKERFSLILESASTNQTSMYLCASTLLGGSRQPQHFGDGTRLSIL.

V and J are TRBV24-1 and TRBJ2-7, with 7 nucleotides matching TRBD2. The ends lost 2 bases at V and 0 bases at J; junction bases unmatched: 15. Germline assignment: CDR1 KGHDR and CDR2 SFDVKD. CDR3 length: 19 residues. The CDR3 here is CATSDSSLASQADSYEQYF. Written as DNA, the CDR3 is TGTGCCACCAGTGATTCCTCACTAGCGTCCCAGGCGGACTCCTACGAGCAGTACTTC.

The chain couples TRBV13 to TRBJ2-7; no firm D call. V lost 3 bases and J 2 bases, leaving 14 bases between the germline ends. The CDR3 totals 15 residues. Germline CDR1 is PRHDT and CDR2 is FYEKMQ (reference sequence). In DNA form, the CDR3 reads TGTGCCAGCAGCTTGCGAGACCATTCCCCCTACGAGCAGTACTTC. It translates to CASSLRDHSPYEQYF. The whole variable domain, remainder taken from reference TRBV13 and TRBJ2-7, is AAGVIQSPRHLIKEKRETATLKCYPIPRHDTVYWYQQGPGQDPQFLISFYEKMQSDKGSIPDRFSAQQFSDYHSELNMSSLELGDSALYFCASSLRDHSPYEQYFGPGTRLTVT.

The CDR3 region is CAISDQTLLNEQYF. Here the CDR3 DNA reads TGTGCCATCAGTGATCAGACTCTCCTTAACGAGCAGTACTTC. V gene TRBV10-3 combines with J gene TRBJ2-7; D ambiguous. Trimming stripped 3 bases from V and 5 bases from J, with 14 bases between. This CDR3 comprises 14 residues. Per germline, CDR1 ENHRY and CDR2 SYGVKD.

The chain is built from TRBV5-1 and TRBJ1-4; D unresolved. From germline, CDR1 is SGHRS and CDR2 YFSETQ. Trimming shortened V by 6 bases and J by 7 bases, and 7 bases separated the two germline ends. CDR3 length equals 11 residues. CDR3 sequence reads: CASTSGEKLFF. The CDR3 DNA follows: TGCGCCAGCACTTCGGGTGAAAAACTGTTTTTT.

The genes are TRBV7-2 and TRBJ1-6; the D is unclear. The CDR3 contains 14 residues. Germline V gene sequence: CDR1 SGHTA, CDR2 FQGNSA. Trimming left V 4 bases short and J 3 bases short, with 7 bases between. CDR3 nucleotides: TGTGCCAGCAGCTCAGGATTCTATAATTCACCCCTCCACTTT. Amino acids: CASSSGFYNSPLHF.

This chain uses TRBV4-1 with TRBJ2-7; possible D gene TRBD1, 6 bases. CDR1 is MGHRA, CDR2 YSYEKL, per germline. The CDR3 has 15 amino acids. V was shortened by 1 base and J by 3 bases, with 13 bases between the two germline ends. The CDR3 sequence: CASSQAQGNFYEQYF. The DNA for the CDR3 is TGCGCCAGCAGCCAAGCCCAGGGGAATTTCTACGAGCAGTACTTC.

The gene calls are TRBV15 and TRBJ1-1; D gene unclear. CDR3 length: 13 amino acids. V lost 0 bases, J lost 3 bases, and 5 bases lay in between. Germline V gene sequence: CDR1 LNHNV, CDR2 YYDKDF (reference sequence). This chain's CDR3 is CATSREWDTEAFF. The DNA for the CDR3 is TGTGCCACCAGCAGAGAGTGGGACACTGAAGCTTTCTTT.

The genes are TRBV14 and TRBJ2-7; D gene unclear. The CDR3 consists of 14 residues. V lost 1 base and J 0 bases, leaving 7 bases between the germline ends. CDR1 is SGHDN, CDR2 FVKESK, per germline. For the CDR3, the DNA is TGTGCCAGCAGCCAAGGACTGAGCTCCTACGAGCAGTACTTC. It specifies CASSQGLSSYEQYF.

This clone was seen a handful of times. V and J are TRBV27 and TRBJ2-7; 8 bases fit TRBD1. The CDR3 is made up of 14 amino acids. V shed 4 bases, J shed 3 bases, and the junction held 5 bases outside the gene matches. Germline values: CDR1 MNHEY, CDR2 SMNVEV (reference sequence). The CDR3 sequence is CASSSTGVFYEQYF. The CDR3 DNA reads TGTGCCAGCAGTTCGACAGGGGTTTTCTACGAGCAGTACTTC.

This clone came up a few times. The chain couples TRBV4-1 to TRBJ2-7; D possibly uses TRBD1 or TRBD2 (6 bases each). Germline values: CDR1 MGHRA, CDR2 YSYEKL. V was clipped by 0 bases and J by 6 bases, with 15 bases between them. The CDR3 extends over 15 amino acids. The CDR3 reads CASSQEPPGGGEQYF. Here the CDR3 DNA reads TGCGCCAGCAGCCAAGAGCCGCCCGGAGGGGGCGAGCAGTACTTC.

The chain uses TRBV6-5 and TRBJ1-5, with D possibly matching TRBD1 (5 bases). In germline, CDR1 is MNHEY, CDR2 SVGAGI. Trimming removed 9 bases from V and 3 bases from J, with 15 bases in between. The CDR3 covers 14 residues. The CDR3 sequence is CASEAGRPNQPQHF. In DNA form, the CDR3 reads TGTGCCAGTGAAGCGGGGCGGCCCAATCAGCCCCAGCATTTT.

CDR3 region: CSVEAGRGEQYF. The CDR3 nucleotides read TGCAGCGTTGAGGCAGGGAGGGGCGAGCAGTACTTC. The chain has TRBV29-1 and TRBJ2-7; 7 bases line up with TRBD2. The germline V gene encodes CDR1 SQVTM and CDR2 ANQGSEA. This CDR3 region has 12 residues. V shed 3 bases, J shed 6 bases, and the junction held 5 bases outside the gene matches.

This chain uses TRBV30 with TRBJ1-4, with D tentatively TRBD1 (5 bases). Per the germline V gene, CDR1 is GTSNPN and CDR2 is SVGIG (reference sequence). V lost 3 bases, J lost 7 bases, and 21 bases lay in between. The CDR3 contains 16 residues. The CDR3 sequence: CAWSDKPAGSREKLFF. DNA for the CDR3: TGTGCCTGGAGCGATAAACCGGCAGGGAGTCGTGAAAAACTGTTTTTT.

V and J are TRBV9 and TRBJ1-1, with D possibly matching TRBD1 (6 bases). The CDR3 consists of 14 residues. Germline V gene lookup returns CDR1 SGDLS and CDR2 YYNGEE. V lost 3 bases and J lost 5, with 14 bases in between. CDR3 region: CASSAGQMRTEAFF. The DNA for the CDR3 is TGTGCCAGCAGCGCTGGACAGATGAGGACTGAAGCTTTCTTT.